This entry is about one T cell receptor (beta chain). Trimming took 5 bases from V and 2 from J, leaving 11 bases between them. Germline lookup yields CDR1 SGHRS and CDR2 YFSETQ. The CDR3 is made up of 14 amino acids. The sample belongs to a study of blood T cell repertoires in COVID-19. Study summary: Sources were T cells, B-cell-depleted T cells, or PBMCs; the material itself was cDNA or gDNA.

Repertoires were generated with immunoSEQ multiplex PCR, while TCRdb's copy carries only in-frame clones and drops some. The sample includes 490,000 or so clones, approximately 87% of them seen just once. This chain links TRBV5-1 with TRBJ2-1; maybe TRBD1 (6 bases). Sequences were obtained from PBMCs or T cells enriched from blood (not recorded which). The TCR comes from a woman in her thirties or forties who had recovered from COVID-19. DNA of the CDR3: TGCGCCAGCAGGACAGGATTGACCTACAATGAGCAGTTCTTC. It is translated as CASRTGLTYNEQFF.